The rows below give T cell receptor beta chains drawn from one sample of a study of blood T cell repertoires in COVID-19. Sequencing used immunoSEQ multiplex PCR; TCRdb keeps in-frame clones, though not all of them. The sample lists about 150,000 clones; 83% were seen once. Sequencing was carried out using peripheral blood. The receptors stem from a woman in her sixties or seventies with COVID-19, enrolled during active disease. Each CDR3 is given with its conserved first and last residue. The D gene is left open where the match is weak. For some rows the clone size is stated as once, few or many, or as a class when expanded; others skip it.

CASSQDQGWTKLFF	TGCGCCAGCAGCCAAGACCAGGGCTGGACAAAACTGTTTTTT	-	TRBV4-1	TRBJ1-4	-
CASRGSGTDTQYF	TGTGCCAGTCGCGGGAGTGGCACAGATACGCAGTATTTT	TRBD2	TRBV9	TRBJ2-3	-
CASSTGGMHGYTF	TGTGCCAGCAGTACAGGGGGCATGCATGGCTACACCTTC	TRBD1	TRBV27	TRBJ1-2	-
CAIRQGMNTEAFF	TGTGCCATCAGACAGGGGATGAACACTGAAGCTTTCTTT	TRBD1	TRBV10-3	TRBJ1-1	few
CASSLTAGISPLHF	TGTGCCAGCAGCTTAACGGCAGGGATTTCACCCCTCCACTTT	-	TRBV7-3	TRBJ1-6	once
CASSLPRYYGYTF	TGTGCCAGCAGCCTCCCCAGGTACTATGGCTACACCTTC	-	TRBV28	TRBJ1-2	-
CASSPGQMYTDTQYF	TGTGCCAGCAGCCCAGGACAAATGTACACAGATACGCAGTATTTT	-	TRBV7-6	TRBJ2-3	few
CASSLIPGQLNNEQFF	TGCGCCAGCAGCTTGATACCGGGACAGTTAAACAATGAGCAGTTCTTC	TRBD1	TRBV5-1	TRBJ2-1	-
CASSQDRQPQHF	TGTGCCAGCAGCCAAGACAGGCAGCCCCAGCATTTT	-	TRBV11-2	TRBJ1-5	-
CASRSGDTQYF	TGTGCCAGTAGGTCGGGGGATACGCAGTATTTT	-	TRBV19	TRBJ2-3	-
CASSLGLLGGAGGYTF	TGTGCCAGCAGCTTGGGGCTCTTAGGGGGCGCCGGTGGCTACACCTTC	TRBD1	TRBV5-5	TRBJ1-2	few
CASSLEVLASDTQYF	TGTGCCAGCAGCTTAGAAGTCCTAGCCTCAGATACGCAGTATTTT	-	TRBV11-2	TRBJ2-3	-
CASSGGIHYGYTF	TGTGCCAGCTCAGGGGGGATCCACTATGGCTACACCTTC	-	TRBV18	TRBJ1-2	-
CAISVTLGVETQYF	TGTGCCATCAGTGTTACCCTAGGGGTGGAGACCCAGTACTTC	-	TRBV10-3	TRBJ2-5	-
CASSSQGRDEKLFF	TGTGCCAGCAGCTCACAGGGAAGAGATGAAAAACTGTTTTTT	-	TRBV5-4	TRBJ1-4	-